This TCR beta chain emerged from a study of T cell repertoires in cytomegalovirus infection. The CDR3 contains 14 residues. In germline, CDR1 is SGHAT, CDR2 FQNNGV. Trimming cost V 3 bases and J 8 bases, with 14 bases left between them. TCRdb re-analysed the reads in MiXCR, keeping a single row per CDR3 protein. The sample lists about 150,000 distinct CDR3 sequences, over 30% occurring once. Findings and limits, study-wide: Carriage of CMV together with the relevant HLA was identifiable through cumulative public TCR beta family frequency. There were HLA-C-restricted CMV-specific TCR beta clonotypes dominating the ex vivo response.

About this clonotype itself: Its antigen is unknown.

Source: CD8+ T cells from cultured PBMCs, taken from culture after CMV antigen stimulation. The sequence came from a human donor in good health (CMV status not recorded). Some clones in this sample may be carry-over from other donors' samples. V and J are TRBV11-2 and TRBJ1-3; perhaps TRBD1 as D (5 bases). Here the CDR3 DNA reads TGTGCCAGCAGCTTGACGGGGGGAGGCTACACCATATATTTT. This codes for CASSLTGGGYTIYF.